This is a list of T cell receptor beta chains from one sample in a study of control samples from healthy donors and cancer patients. The repertoire was sequenced with immunoSEQ multiplex PCR; TCRdb's copy has only in-frame clones and lacks some. This table has about 170,000 clones, 85% to 95% appearing once. Sequenced: blood. These receptors came from a woman aged 60 to 75 in good health. Each CDR3 is given without its conserved first and last residue. The order of the fields is D gene, J gene, CDR3 length, clone size, V gene, CDR3 protein. D genes are given only for firm matches. Clone size is shown for a subset of rows, as once, few, many or a class of expanded clone.

>.|TRBJ2-1|13|.|TRBV5-4
ASSSRSNSYNEQF
>.|TRBJ2-5|12|.|TRBV3-1/TRBV3-2
ASSQRGGLETQY
>TRBD1|TRBJ1-6|12|.|TRBV30
ASSTGGGGSPLH
>TRBD1|TRBJ1-5|13|.|TRBV6-6
ASRMTGVNNQPQH
>TRBD1|TRBJ1-6|15|.|TRBV9
ASSSRGQGVGDSPLH
>.|TRBJ2-7|10|.|TRBV10-1
ASSSCSYEQY
>.|TRBJ2-5|14|.|TRBV19
ASSGRGGAREETQY
>TRBD1|TRBJ2-3|16|.|TRBV18
ASSPPKGQGGPTDTQY
>TRBD1|TRBJ2-1|16|.|TRBV4-3
ASSQEDRGLGTYNEQF
>TRBD1|TRBJ1-1|14|.|TRBV18
ASSPYSTGINTEAF
>.|TRBJ1-4|11|once|TRBV4-1
ASSQVGAEKLF
>.|TRBJ1-1|12|few|TRBV5-1
ASSYGQMNTEAF
>TRBD1|TRBJ1-1|15|.|TRBV3-1/TRBV3-2
ASSQGGTGRRGTEAF
>.|TRBJ2-3|12|.|TRBV9
ASSVAPSPDTQY
>.|TRBJ2-4|12|.|TRBV19
ASRLSGPGSIQY
>.|TRBJ2-7|11|.|TRBV4-1
ASSQQGTYEQY
>.|TRBJ1-5|11|.|TRBV18
ASSPRVDQPQH